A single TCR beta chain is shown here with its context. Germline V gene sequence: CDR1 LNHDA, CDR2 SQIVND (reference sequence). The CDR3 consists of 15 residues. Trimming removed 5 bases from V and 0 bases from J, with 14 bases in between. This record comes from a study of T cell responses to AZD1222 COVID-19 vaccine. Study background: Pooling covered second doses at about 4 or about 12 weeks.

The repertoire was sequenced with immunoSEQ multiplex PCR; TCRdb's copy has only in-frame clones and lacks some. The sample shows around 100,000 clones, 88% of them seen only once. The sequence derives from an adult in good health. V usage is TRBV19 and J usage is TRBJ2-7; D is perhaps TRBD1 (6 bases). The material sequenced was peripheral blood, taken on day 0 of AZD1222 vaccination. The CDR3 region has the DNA TGTGCCAGTAGTCTATCACAGGGCTACTCCTACGAGCAGTACTTC. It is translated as CASSLSQGYSYEQYF.